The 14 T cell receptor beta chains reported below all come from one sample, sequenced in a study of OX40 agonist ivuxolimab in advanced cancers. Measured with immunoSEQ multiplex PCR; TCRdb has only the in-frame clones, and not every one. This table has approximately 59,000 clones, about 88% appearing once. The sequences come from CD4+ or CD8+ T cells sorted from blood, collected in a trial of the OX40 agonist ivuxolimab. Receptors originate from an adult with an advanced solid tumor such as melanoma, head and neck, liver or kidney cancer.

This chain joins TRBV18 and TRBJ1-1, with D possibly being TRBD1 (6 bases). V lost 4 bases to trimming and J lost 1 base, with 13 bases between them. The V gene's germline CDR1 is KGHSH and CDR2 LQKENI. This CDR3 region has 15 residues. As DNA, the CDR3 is TGTGCCAGCTCACGGGAACAGGGTTCGAACACTGAAGCTTTCTTT. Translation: CASSREQGSNTEAFF.

The CDR3 region is CAERGQGQAFF. The CDR3 DNA sequence: TGTGCCGAACGGGGACAGGGGCAGGCTTTCTTT. The chain uses TRBV19 and TRBJ1-1; 10 nucleotides match TRBD1. CDR3 length equals 11 residues. With 11 bases clipped from V and 11 bases from J, the junction kept 8 bases outside the gene matches. Germline CDR1 reads LNHDA; CDR2 reads SQIVND (reference sequence).

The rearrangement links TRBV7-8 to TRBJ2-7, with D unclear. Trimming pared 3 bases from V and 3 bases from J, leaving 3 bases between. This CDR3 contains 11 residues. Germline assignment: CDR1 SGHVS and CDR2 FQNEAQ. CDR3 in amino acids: CASSLIYEQYF. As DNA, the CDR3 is TGTGCCAGCAGCTTGATCTACGAGCAGTACTTC.

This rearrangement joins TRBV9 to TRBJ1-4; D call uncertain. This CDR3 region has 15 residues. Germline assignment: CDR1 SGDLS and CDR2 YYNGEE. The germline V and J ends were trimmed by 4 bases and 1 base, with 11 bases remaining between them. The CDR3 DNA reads TGTGCCAGCAGCACCTCCGGGCGAACTAATGAAAAACTGTTTTTT. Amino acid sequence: CASSTSGRTNEKLFF.

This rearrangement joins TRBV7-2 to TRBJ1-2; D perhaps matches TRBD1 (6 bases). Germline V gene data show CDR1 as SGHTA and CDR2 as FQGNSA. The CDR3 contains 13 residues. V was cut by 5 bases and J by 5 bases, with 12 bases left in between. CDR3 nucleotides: TGTGCCAGCAGCACCAGGGGCGGGTATGGCTACACCTTC. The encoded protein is CASSTRGGYGYTF.

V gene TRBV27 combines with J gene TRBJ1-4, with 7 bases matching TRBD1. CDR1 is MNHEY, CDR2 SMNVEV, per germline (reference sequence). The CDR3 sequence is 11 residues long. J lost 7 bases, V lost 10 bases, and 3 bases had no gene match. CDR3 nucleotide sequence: TGTGCCATCAGGGGGGGTGAAAAACTGTTTTTT. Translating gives CAIRGGEKLFF. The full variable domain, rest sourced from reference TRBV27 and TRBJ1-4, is EAQVTQNPRYLITVTGKKLTVTCSQNMNHEYMSWYRQDPGLGLRQIYYSMNVEVTDKGDVPEGYKVSRKEKRNFPLILESPSPNQTSLYFCAIRGGEKLFFGSGTQLSVL.

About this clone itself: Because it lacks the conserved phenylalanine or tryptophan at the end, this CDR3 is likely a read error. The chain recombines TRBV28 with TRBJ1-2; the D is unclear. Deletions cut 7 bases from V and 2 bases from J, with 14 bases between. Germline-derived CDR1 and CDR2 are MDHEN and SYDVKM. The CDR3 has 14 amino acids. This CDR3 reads CASTSVGSNYGYTL. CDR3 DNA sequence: TGTGCCAGCACTTCCGTAGGGTCGAACTATGGCTACACCCTC.

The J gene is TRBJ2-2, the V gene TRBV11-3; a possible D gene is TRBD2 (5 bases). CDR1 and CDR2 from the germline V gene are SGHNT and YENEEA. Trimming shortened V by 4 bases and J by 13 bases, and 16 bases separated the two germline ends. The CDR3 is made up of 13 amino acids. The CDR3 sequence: CASSSTAGERLFF. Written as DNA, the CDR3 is TGTGCCAGCAGCTCCACCGCTGGGGAGAGGCTGTTTTTT. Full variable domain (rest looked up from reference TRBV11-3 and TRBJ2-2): EAGVVQSPRYKIIEKKQPVAFWCNPISGHNTLYWYLQNLGQGPELLIRYENEEAVDDSQLPKDRFSAERLKGVDSTLKIQPAELGDSAVYLCASSSTAGERLFFGEGSRLTVL.

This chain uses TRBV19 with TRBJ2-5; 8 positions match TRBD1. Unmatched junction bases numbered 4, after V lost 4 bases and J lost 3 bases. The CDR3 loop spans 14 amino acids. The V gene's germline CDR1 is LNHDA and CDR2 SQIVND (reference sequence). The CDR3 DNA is TGTGCCAGTAGTACCGGACAGGGTAAAGAGACCCAGTACTTC. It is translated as CASSTGQGKETQYF.

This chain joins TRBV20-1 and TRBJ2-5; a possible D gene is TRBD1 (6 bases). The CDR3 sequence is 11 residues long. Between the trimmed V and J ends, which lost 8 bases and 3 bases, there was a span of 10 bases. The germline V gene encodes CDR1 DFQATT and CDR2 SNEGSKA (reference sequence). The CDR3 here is CSSGTKETQYF. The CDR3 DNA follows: TGCAGTTCCGGGACAAAAGAGACCCAGTACTTC.

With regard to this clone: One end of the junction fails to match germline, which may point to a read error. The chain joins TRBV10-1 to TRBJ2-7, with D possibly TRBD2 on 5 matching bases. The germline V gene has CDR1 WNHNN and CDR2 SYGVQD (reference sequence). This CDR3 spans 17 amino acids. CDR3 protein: CASSETRSGSGNYQQYF. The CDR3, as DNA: TGCGCCAGCAGTGAAACCCGGTCGGGGTCGGGGAACTACCAGCAGTACTTC.

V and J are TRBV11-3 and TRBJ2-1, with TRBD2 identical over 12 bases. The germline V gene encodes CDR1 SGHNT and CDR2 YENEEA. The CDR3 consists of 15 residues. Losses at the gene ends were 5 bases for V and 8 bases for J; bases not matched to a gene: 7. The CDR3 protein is CASSIRLAGVHEQFF. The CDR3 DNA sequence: TGTGCCAGCAGCATCCGACTAGCGGGAGTACATGAGCAGTTCTTC.

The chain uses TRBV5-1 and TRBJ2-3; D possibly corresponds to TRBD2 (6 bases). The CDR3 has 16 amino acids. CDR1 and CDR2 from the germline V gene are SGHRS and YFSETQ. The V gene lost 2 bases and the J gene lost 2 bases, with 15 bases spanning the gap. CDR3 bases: TGCGCCAGCAGCTTTGGAGGGTGGGGCAACACAGATACGCAGTATTTT. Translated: CASSFGGWGNTDTQYF.

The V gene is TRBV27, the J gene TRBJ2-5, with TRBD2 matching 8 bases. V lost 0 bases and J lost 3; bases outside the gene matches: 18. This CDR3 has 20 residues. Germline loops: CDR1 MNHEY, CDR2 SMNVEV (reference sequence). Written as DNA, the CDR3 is TGTGCCAGCAGTTTATCTCCGGTGGTCGGGGTAGCGGGACAAAAAGAGACCCAGTACTTC. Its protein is CASSLSPVVGVAGQKETQYF.